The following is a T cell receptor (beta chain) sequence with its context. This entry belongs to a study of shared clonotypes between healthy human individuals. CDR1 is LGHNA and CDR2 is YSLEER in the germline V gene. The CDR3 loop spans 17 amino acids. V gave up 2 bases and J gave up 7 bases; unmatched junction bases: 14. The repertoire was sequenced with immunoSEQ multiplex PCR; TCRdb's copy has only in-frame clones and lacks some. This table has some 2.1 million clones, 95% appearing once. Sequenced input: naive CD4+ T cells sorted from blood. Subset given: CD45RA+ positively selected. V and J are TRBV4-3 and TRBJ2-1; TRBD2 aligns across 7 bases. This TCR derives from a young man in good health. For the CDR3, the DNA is TGCGCCAGCAGCCAACCGAATACCGGGGAGGGCCGGAATGAGCAGTTCTTC. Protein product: CASSQPNTGEGRNEQFF.